The sequence of this TCR beta chain was determined in a study of early T cells in non-severe SARS-CoV-2 infection. MiXCR, applied by TCRdb to the 5' RACE reads, yields one record per CDR3 protein. Of 50,000 or so distinct CDR3 sequences in the sample, under 15% were seen once. Germline-derived CDR1 and CDR2 are LNHDA and SQIVND (reference sequence). The CDR3 covers 12 residues. The V end was cut by 3 bases, the J end by 7 bases, with 4 bases between. Here the sequenced sample was whole blood, taken at baseline. The chain has TRBV19 and TRBJ1-6; D is uncertain. This clonotype was obtained from an adult who was a healthcare worker with PCR-confirmed SARS-CoV-2 infection or an uninfected control (not recorded which). The CDR3 here is CASSIVNSPLHF. The CDR3 DNA reads TGTGCCAGTAGTATCGTGAATTCACCCCTCCACTTT.